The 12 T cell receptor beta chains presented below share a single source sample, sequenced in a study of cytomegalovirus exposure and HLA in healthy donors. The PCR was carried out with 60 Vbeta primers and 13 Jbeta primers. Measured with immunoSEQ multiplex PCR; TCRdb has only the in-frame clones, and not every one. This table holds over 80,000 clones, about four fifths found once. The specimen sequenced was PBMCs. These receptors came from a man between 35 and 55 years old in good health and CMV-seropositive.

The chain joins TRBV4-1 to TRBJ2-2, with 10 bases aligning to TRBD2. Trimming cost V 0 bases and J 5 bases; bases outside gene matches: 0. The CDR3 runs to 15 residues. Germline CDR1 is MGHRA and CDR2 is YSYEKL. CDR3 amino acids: CASSQELAGTGELFF. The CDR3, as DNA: TGCGCCAGCAGCCAAGAACTAGCGGGAACCGGGGAGCTGTTTTTT.

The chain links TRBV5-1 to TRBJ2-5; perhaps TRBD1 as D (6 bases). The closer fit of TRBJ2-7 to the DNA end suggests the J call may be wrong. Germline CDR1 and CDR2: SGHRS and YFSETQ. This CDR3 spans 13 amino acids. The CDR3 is CASSLGTDYEQYF. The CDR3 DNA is TGCGCCAGCAGCTTGGGGACAGACTACGAGCAGTACTTC.

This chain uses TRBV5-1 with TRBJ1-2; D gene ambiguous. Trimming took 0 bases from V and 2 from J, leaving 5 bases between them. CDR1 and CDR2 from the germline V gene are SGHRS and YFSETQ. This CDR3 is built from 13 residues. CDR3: CASSLAQNYGYTF. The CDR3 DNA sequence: TGCGCCAGCAGCTTGGCCCAGAACTATGGCTACACCTTC.

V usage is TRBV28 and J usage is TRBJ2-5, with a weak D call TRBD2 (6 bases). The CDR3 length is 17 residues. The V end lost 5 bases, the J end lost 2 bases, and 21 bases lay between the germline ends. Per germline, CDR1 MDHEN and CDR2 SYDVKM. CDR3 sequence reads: CASSPSSGRGTQETQYF. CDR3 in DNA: TGTGCCAGCAGTCCCAGTAGCGGAAGGGGTACACAAGAGACCCAGTACTTC.

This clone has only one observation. As DNA, the CDR3 is TGTGCCAGCAGGCGCCGGGACACAAACACCGGGGAGCTGTTTTTT. Translation: CASRRRDTNTGELFF. The chain recombines TRBV6-5 with TRBJ2-2; D perhaps matches TRBD1 (6 bases). Germline loops: CDR1 MNHEY, CDR2 SVGAGI. Trimming stripped 6 bases from V and 2 bases from J, with 13 bases between. The CDR3 runs 15 residues.

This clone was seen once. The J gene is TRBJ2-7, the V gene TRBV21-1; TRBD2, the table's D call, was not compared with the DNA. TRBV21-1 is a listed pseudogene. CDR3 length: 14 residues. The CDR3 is CARSFLGKTYKQYF. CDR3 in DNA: TGTGCCAGGTCGTTTCTCGGGAAGACCTACAAGCAGTACTTC.

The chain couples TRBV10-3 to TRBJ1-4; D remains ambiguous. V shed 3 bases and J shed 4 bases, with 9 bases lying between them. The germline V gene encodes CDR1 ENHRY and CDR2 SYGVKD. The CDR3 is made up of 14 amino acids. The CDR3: CAISDSRDNEKLFF. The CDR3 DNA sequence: TGTGCCATCAGTGATTCCCGCGATAATGAAAAACTGTTTTTT.

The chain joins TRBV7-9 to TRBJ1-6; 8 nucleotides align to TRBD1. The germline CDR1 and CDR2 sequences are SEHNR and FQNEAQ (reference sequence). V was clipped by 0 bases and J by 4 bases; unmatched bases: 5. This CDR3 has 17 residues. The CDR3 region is CASSLAGTGGYNSPLHF. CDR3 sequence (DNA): TGTGCCAGCAGCTTAGCGGGAACAGGGGGTTATAATTCACCCCTCCACTTT.

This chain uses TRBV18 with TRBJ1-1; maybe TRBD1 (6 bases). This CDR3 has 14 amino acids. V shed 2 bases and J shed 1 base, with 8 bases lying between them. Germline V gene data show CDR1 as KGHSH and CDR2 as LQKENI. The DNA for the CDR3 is TGTGCCAGCTCACCAGGGGGCGCGAACACTGAAGCTTTCTTT. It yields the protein CASSPGGANTEAFF. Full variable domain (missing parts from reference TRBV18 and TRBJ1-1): NAGVMQNPRHLVRRRGQEARLRCSPMKGHSHVYWYRQLPEEGLKFMVYLQKENIIDESGMPKERFSAEFPKEGPSILRIQQVVRGDSAAYFCASSPGGANTEAFFGQGTRLTVV.

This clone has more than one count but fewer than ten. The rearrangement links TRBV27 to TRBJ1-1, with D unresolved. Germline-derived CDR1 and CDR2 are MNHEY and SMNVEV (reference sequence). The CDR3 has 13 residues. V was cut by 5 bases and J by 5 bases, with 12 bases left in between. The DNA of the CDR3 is TGTGCCAGCAGTGTCCGTTCGGGGACTGAAGCTTTCTTT. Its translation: CASSVRSGTEAFF.

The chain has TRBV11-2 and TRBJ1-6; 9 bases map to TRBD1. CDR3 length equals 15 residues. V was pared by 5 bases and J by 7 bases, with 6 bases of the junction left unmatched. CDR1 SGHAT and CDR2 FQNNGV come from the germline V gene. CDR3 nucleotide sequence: TGTGCCAGCAGCCTCGGGACAGGGAACAATTCACCCCTCCACTTT. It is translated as CASSLGTGNNSPLHF.

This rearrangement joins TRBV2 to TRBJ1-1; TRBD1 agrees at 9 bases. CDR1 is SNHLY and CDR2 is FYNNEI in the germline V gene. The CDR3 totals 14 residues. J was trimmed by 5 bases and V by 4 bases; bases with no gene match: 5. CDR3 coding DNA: TGTGCCAGCAGTGGAGGACAGGGGATAACTGAAGCTTTCTTT. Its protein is CASSGGQGITEAFF.